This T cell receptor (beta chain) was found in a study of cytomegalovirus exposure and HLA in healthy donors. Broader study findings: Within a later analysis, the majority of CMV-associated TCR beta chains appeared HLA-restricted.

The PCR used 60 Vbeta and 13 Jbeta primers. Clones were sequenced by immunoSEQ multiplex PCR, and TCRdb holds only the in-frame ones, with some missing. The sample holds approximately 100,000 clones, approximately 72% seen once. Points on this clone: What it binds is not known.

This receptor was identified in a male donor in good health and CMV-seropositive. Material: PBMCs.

In DNA form, the CDR3 reads TGTGCCAGTAGTATCAGGTTGGGGACAGGGGGCCATTCACCCCTCCACTTT. Translating gives CASSIRLGTGGHSPLHF. The rearrangement joins TRBV19 to TRBJ1-6; TRBD1 matches at 12 bases. After removal of 3 bases from V and 8 bases from J, the junction contained 8 bases not matched to a gene. The CDR3 spans 17 residues. Germline CDR1 is LNHDA and CDR2 is SQIVND (reference sequence).